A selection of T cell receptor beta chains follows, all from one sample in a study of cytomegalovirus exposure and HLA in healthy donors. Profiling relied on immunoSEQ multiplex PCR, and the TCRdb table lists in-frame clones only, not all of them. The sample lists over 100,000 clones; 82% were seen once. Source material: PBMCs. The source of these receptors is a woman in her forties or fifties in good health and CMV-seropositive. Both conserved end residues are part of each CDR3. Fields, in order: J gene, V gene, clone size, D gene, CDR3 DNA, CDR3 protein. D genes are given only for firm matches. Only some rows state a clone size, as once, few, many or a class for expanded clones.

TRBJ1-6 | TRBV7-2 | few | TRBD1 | TGTGCCAGCAGCACCGAGTGGGACAGGGTGTTGAATTCACCCCTCCACTTT | CASSTEWDRVLNSPLHF
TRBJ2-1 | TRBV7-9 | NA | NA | TGTGCCAGCAGTATGGAGGGTGAGCAGTTCTTC | CASSMEGEQFF
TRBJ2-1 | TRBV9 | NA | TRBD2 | TGTGCCAGCAGCCCGGGACTAGCGGGGGGGAGCTCCTACAATGAGCAGTTCTTC | CASSPGLAGGSSYNEQFF
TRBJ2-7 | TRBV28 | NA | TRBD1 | TGTGCCAGCAGCCAGACGGGACAGGTGAACGAGCAGTACTTC | CASSQTGQVNEQYF
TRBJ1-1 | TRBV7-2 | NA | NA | TGTGCCAGCAGCTTAAAGGGGGGGAGGACTGAAGCTTTCTTT | CASSLKGGRTEAFF
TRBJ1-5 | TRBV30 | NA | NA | TGTGCCTGGAGTGTGGGCAGGGCTTCGCAGCCCCAGCATTTT | CAWSVGRASQPQHF
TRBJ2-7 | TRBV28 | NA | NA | TGTGCCAGCAGTTTCGGGGAAAATCCATACGAGCAGTACTTC | CASSFGENPYEQYF
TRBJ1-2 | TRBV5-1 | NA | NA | TGCGCCAGCAGCTTGGATAAGGGGGGCTACACCTTC | CASSLDKGGYTF
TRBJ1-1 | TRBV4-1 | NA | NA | TGCGCCAGCAGCCAAGATCCGGGGGTGAACACTGAAGCTTTCTTT | CASSQDPGVNTEAFF
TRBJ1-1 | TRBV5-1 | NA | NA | TGCGCCAGCAGCTTGGAGGGAGGGAGGGGAGGTATGAACACTGAAGCTTTCTTT | CASSLEGGRGGMNTEAFF
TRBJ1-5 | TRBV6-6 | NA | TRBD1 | TGTGCCAGCAGTTCGGACAGGGCGGGTCCCCAGCATTTT | CASSSDRAGPQHF
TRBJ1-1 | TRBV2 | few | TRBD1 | TGTGCCAGCAACAGGGGGATTAGCACTGAAGCTTTCTTT | CASNRGISTEAFF
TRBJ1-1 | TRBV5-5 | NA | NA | TGTGCCAGCAGCTTAGGGCGGGGGGATAGGAACACTGAAGCTTTCTTT | CASSLGRGDRNTEAFF
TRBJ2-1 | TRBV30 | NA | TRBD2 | TGTGCCTGGAAGTTAGCGGGAGGCTCCTACAATGAGCAGTTCTTC | CAWKLAGGSYNEQFF
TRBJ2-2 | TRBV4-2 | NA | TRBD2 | TGTGCCAGCAGCCAACAGCGGGATTTAAACACCGGGGAGCTGTTTTTT | CASSQQRDLNTGELFF
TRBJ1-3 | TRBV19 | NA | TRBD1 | TGTGCCAGTAGTCTGCCTCAGGGGGCTGGAAACACCATATATTTT | CASSLPQGAGNTIYF